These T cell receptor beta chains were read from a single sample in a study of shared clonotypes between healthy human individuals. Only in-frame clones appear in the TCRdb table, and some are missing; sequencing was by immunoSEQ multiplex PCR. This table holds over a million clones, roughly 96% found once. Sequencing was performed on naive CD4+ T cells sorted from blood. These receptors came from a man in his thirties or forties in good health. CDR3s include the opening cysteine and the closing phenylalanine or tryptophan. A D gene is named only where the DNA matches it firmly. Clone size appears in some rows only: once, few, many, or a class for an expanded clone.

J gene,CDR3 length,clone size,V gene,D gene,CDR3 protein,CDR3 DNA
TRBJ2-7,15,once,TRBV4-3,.,CASSQAFGGLYEQYF,TGCGCCAGCAGCCAAGCTTTCGGGGGCCTCTACGAGCAGTACTTC
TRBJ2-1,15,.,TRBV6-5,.,CASSPQGRSYNEQFF,TGTGCCAGCAGTCCACAGGGCAGGTCCTACAATGAGCAGTTCTTC
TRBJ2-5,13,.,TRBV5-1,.,CASSLVGEETQYF,TGCGCCAGCAGCTTGGTGGGGGAAGAGACCCAGTACTTC
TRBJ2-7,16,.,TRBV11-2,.,CASRKWGGKSSYEQYF,TGTGCCAGCAGAAAGTGGGGCGGGAAAAGCTCCTACGAGCAGTACTTC
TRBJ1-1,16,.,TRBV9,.,CASSAGSTGGASEAFF,TGTGCCAGCAGCGCCGGGTCTACAGGAGGGGCCTCTGAAGCTTTCTTT
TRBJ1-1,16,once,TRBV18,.,CASSPPLGVGATEAFF,TGTGCCAGCTCACCACCGTTAGGGGTGGGGGCCACTGAAGCTTTCTTT
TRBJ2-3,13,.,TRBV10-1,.,CASAGQSTDTQYF,TGCGCCAGCGCTGGGCAGAGCACAGATACGCAGTATTTT
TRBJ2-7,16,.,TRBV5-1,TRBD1,CASSLRTGGNLEKQYF,TGCGCCAGCAGCCTTAGGACAGGGGGCAACCTGGAGAAGCAGTACTTC
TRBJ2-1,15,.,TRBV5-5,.,CASSLIPHLHDEQFF,TGTGCCAGCAGCTTGATCCCACATCTACATGATGAGCAGTTCTTC
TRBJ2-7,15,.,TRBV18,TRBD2,CASSRGGGQSYEQYF,TGTGCCAGCTCCCGCGGGGGGGGGCAATCCTACGAGCAGTACTTC
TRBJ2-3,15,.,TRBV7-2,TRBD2,CASSGTGTRTDTQYF,TGTGCCAGCAGCGGTACGGGGACTAGAACAGATACGCAGTATTTT